This T cell receptor beta chain was recorded in a study of blood T cell repertoires in COVID-19. CDR3 length: 12 residues. Trimming cost V 7 bases and J 4 bases, with 10 bases left between them. Enrollees, about 18 to 90 years old, lived in 24 US areas. As originally analysed: Amplification of reference gene primers provided the estimated nucleated cell counts. Profiled with immunoSEQ multiplex PCR; TCRdb holds only in-frame clones, not every one. The V and J calls and the clone size are those of that table, but D and trimming were determined from the DNA. The top ten clones hold approximately 4.3% of a sample with hundreds of thousands of clones, about 84% of them seen once.

The chain uses TRBV12-3 or TRBV12-4 and TRBJ1-2; D gene ambiguous. The source material was PBMCs or T cells enriched from blood (not recorded which). The TCR sequence derives from a young man with acute COVID-19. CDR3 residues: CASTTQTYGYTF. In DNA, the CDR3 is TGTGCCAGCACGACACAGACCTATGGCTACACCTTC.